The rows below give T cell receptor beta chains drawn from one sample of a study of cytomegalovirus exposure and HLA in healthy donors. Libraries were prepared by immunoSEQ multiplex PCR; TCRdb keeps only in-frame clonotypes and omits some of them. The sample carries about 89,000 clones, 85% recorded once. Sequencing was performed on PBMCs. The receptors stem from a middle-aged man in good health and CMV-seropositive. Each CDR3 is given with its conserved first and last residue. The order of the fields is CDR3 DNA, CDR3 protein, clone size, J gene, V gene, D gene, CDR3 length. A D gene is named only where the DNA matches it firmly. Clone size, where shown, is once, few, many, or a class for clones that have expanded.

CDR3nt: TGTGCCAGCAGTGAAGGAACAGGGAGGGCAAAACTGTTTTTT
CDR3aa: CASSEGTGRAKLFF
abundance: NA
j_gene: TRBJ1-4
v_gene: TRBV6-1
d_gene: NA
len: 14

CDR3nt: TGTGCCAGCAGCGTGGGCGGGGGGAACTCCTACGAGCAGTACTTC
CDR3aa: CASSVGGGNSYEQYF
abundance: NA
j_gene: TRBJ2-7
v_gene: TRBV9
d_gene: TRBD2
len: 15

CDR3nt: TGTGCCAGCAGCCCTGAAGGGACAGTGGTAGGGACCCAGTACTTC
CDR3aa: CASSPEGTVVGTQYF
abundance: NA
j_gene: TRBJ2-5
v_gene: TRBV27
d_gene: TRBD1
len: 15

CDR3nt: TGTGCCAGCAGCGTAGCGCGGGGAGGGGCAGATACGCAGTATTTT
CDR3aa: CASSVARGGADTQYF
abundance: NA
j_gene: TRBJ2-3
v_gene: TRBV9
d_gene: TRBD2
len: 15

CDR3nt: TGTGCCAGCAGCCCAAAGACAGCGGGGTGCTACGAGCAGTACTTC
CDR3aa: CASSPKTAGCYEQYF
abundance: NA
j_gene: TRBJ2-7
v_gene: TRBV21-1
d_gene: NA
len: 15

CDR3nt: TGTGCCAGCAGCTTGCGGGGAGAAGGGACTGAAGCTTTCTTT
CDR3aa: CASSLRGEGTEAFF
abundance: NA
j_gene: TRBJ1-1
v_gene: TRBV5-8
d_gene: NA
len: 14

CDR3nt: TGTGCCAGCAGTGAAGCGGGCCTAAATCAGCCCCAGCATTTT
CDR3aa: CASSEAGLNQPQHF
abundance: NA
j_gene: TRBJ1-5
v_gene: TRBV6-1
d_gene: NA
len: 14

CDR3nt: TGCGCCAGCAGCGCCGGGACTAGCGTATCTAGTTGGTTTTCAGATACGCAGTATTTT
CDR3aa: CASSAGTSVSSWFSDTQYF
abundance: NA
j_gene: TRBJ2-3
v_gene: TRBV5-1
d_gene: TRBD2
len: 19

CDR3nt: TGTGCCAGCAGTTACGGGCGAAAAGAGACCCAGTACTTC
CDR3aa: CASSYGRKETQYF
abundance: NA
j_gene: TRBJ2-5
v_gene: TRBV6-5
d_gene: NA
len: 13

CDR3nt: TGTGCCACCATGACTAGCGGTTCATCCTACGAGCAGTACTTC
CDR3aa: CATMTSGSSYEQYF
abundance: NA
j_gene: TRBJ2-7
v_gene: TRBV6-5
d_gene: TRBD2
len: 14

CDR3nt: TGCGCCAGCAGCTTGGACCCTGGGGGCAACTTCTATGGCTACACCTTC
CDR3aa: CASSLDPGGNFYGYTF
abundance: NA
j_gene: TRBJ1-2
v_gene: TRBV5-1
d_gene: NA
len: 16

CDR3nt: TGTGCCAGCAGCCCCCAGCCAGGCGGGACAGATACGCAGTATTTT
CDR3aa: CASSPQPGGTDTQYF
abundance: NA
j_gene: TRBJ2-3
v_gene: TRBV9
d_gene: NA
len: 15

CDR3nt: TGTGCCAGCAGCCGGGGGGGACAGGGAAGCCACGAGCAGTACTTC
CDR3aa: CASSRGGQGSHEQYF
abundance: NA
j_gene: TRBJ2-7
v_gene: TRBV5-4
d_gene: NA
len: 15

CDR3nt: TGTGCCAGCAGTGAGGAGGCTTTATGGAACACTGAAGCTTTCTTT
CDR3aa: CASSEEALWNTEAFF
abundance: once
j_gene: TRBJ1-1
v_gene: TRBV6-1
d_gene: NA
len: 15

CDR3nt: TGTGCCAGCAGCCTGGGCACAAACCTAGCGGGACCCTACGAGCAGTACTTC
CDR3aa: CASSLGTNLAGPYEQYF
abundance: NA
j_gene: TRBJ2-7
v_gene: TRBV27
d_gene: TRBD2
len: 17

CDR3nt: TGTGCCAGCAGCTTAGCTAGCGGGGCAGATACGCAGTATTTT
CDR3aa: CASSLASGADTQYF
abundance: NA
j_gene: TRBJ2-3
v_gene: TRBV7-8
d_gene: TRBD2
len: 14

CDR3nt: TGTGCCAGCATTCTATCAGGGAATCAGCCCCAGCATTTT
CDR3aa: CASILSGNQPQHF
abundance: few
j_gene: TRBJ1-5
v_gene: TRBV28
d_gene: NA
len: 13

CDR3nt: TGTGCCAGCTCGCCAGCGGGGAACAATGAGCAGTTCTTC
CDR3aa: CASSPAGNNEQFF
abundance: NA
j_gene: TRBJ2-1
v_gene: TRBV18
d_gene: TRBD2
len: 13

CDR3nt: TGTGCCAGCAGCTTCCGGGGGTTAAGCTCCTACAATGAGCAGTTCTTC
CDR3aa: CASSFRGLSSYNEQFF
abundance: NA
j_gene: TRBJ2-1
v_gene: TRBV5-6
d_gene: NA
len: 16

CDR3nt: TGTGCCAGCAGCTTGGCGGGGTCTAGCGGGGGGGCCTCCTACAATGAGCAGTTCTTC
CDR3aa: CASSLAGSSGGASYNEQFF
abundance: NA
j_gene: TRBJ2-1
v_gene: TRBV5-6
d_gene: TRBD2
len: 19

CDR3nt: TGTGCCAGTAGTATCGGGCAGGGGCCTCTCTATGGCTACACCTTC
CDR3aa: CASSIGQGPLYGYTF
abundance: NA
j_gene: TRBJ1-2
v_gene: TRBV19
d_gene: NA
len: 15

CDR3nt: TGTGCCAGCAGCGTAGCGGGACAGGGAAGGAACACCATATATTTT
CDR3aa: CASSVAGQGRNTIYF
abundance: NA
j_gene: TRBJ1-3
v_gene: TRBV9
d_gene: TRBD1
len: 15